What follows describes a single TCR beta chain. The antigen is not known. The CDR3 extends 3 residues past the end of the read, so its final part is completed from the germline J gene. Other DNA variants within this sample encode the same CDR3. This sample is drawn from a study of T cell clonality in common variable immunodeficiency. Whole-study findings and limits: CVID subjects shared fewer TCRbeta clones than healthy controls did. Reportedly, TCR beta sequences from common variable immunodeficiency showed fewer deletions and N-nucleotide insertions.

Both groups were predominantly of Caucasian heritage. Sequenced by immunoSEQ multiplex PCR; TCRdb stores in-frame clones only, minus some. In total the sample includes about 26,000 clones, none of them seen once. The germline V gene has CDR1 LNHDA and CDR2 SQIVND (reference sequence). V lost 5 bases to trimming and J lost 3 bases, with 7 bases between them. The CDR3 totals 12 residues. The chain joins TRBV19 to TRBJ1-2; D is undetermined. The sequencing input was peripheral blood mononuclear cells. The TCR sequence derives from a human donor with common variable immunodeficiency. CDR3 region: CASSFRDYGYTF. The CDR3 DNA, read in part, is TGTGCCAGTAGTTTTCGGGACTATGGC. The full variable domain, rest sourced from reference TRBV19 and TRBJ1-2, is DGGITQSPKYLFRKEGQNVTLSCEQNLNHDAMYWYRQDPGQGLRLIYYSQIVNDFQKGDIAEGYSVSREKKESFPLTVTSAQKNPTAFYLCASSFRDYGYTFGSGTRLTVV.